The 9 T cell receptor beta chains listed next were all sequenced from one sample in a study of blood T cell repertoires in COVID-19. TCRdb keeps only in-frame clones here, not all; method: immunoSEQ multiplex PCR. Here the sample spans approximately 70,000 clones, roughly nine tenths being singletons. Material for sequencing was peripheral blood. These receptors all come from a man between 35 and 55 years old with COVID-19, enrolled during active disease.

The chain links TRBV28 to TRBJ2-3, with D possibly TRBD2 on 5 matching bases. Germline CDR1 reads MDHEN; CDR2 reads SYDVKM. This CDR3 spans 13 amino acids. Deletions cut 6 bases from V and 6 bases from J, with 13 bases between. CDR3 bases: TGTGCCAGCAGCCCCAGCGGTGTCGATACGCAGTATTTT. Translation gives CASSPSGVDTQYF.

This clone was detected once. The V and J genes are TRBV5-4 and TRBJ2-5; 9 bases are a match to TRBD2. V trimming: 1 base; J trimming: 4 bases; junction bases outside the gene matches: 8. The CDR3 is 16 residues long. CDR1 SGHNT and CDR2 YYREEE come from the germline V gene (reference sequence). In nucleotides, the CDR3 is TGTGCCAGCAGCTTGTCTAGCGGGGCCCTCGGAGAGACCCAGTACTTC. Encoded protein: CASSLSSGALGETQYF.

The CDR3 bases are TGCAGTGCTAGTAATCTAGCGGGGGGGCGGCTGTCGGAGACCCAGTACTTC. Its translation is CSASNLAGGRLSETQYF. V usage is TRBV20-1 and J usage is TRBJ2-5; 12 bases are shared with TRBD2. J was trimmed by 5 bases and V by 3 bases; bases with no gene match: 13. CDR3 length equals 17 residues. Germline V gene data show CDR1 as DFQATT and CDR2 as SNEGSKA (reference sequence).

The CDR3 reads CASSLVGTAYNSPLHF. For the CDR3, the DNA is TGTGCCAGCAGCTTAGTTGGGACAGCCTATAATTCACCCCTCCACTTT. J is TRBJ1-6 and V is TRBV11-2; 7 bases are a match to TRBD1. V lost 1 base, J lost 2 bases, and 2 bases stayed unmatched. The CDR3 loop spans 16 amino acids. From germline, CDR1 is SGHAT and CDR2 FQNNGV.

J is TRBJ2-2 and V is TRBV7-2; 12 bases are a match to TRBD2. CDR1 and CDR2 (germline): SGHTA, FQGNSA. V dropped 9 bases and J dropped 0; count of bases not matched to a gene: 8. There are 17 residues in the CDR3. The CDR3 here is CASSTSGGSPNTGELFF. The CDR3 DNA reads as TGTGCCAGTTCGACTAGCGGGGGAAGCCCGAACACCGGGGAGCTGTTTTTT.

This sequence joins TRBV19 and TRBJ1-1, with 9 bases aligning to TRBD1. Per germline, CDR1 LNHDA and CDR2 SQIVND (reference sequence). The CDR3 sequence is 15 residues long. Trimming took 4 bases from V and 0 from J; bases not matched to a gene: 3. The CDR3 DNA sequence: TGTGCCAGTAGTAGACAGGGGGGGATGAACACTGAAGCTTTCTTT. Amino acid sequence: CASSRQGGMNTEAFF.

The chain uses TRBV18 and TRBJ2-5; 10 bases fit TRBD1. Germline CDR1 reads KGHSH; CDR2 reads LQKENI. The CDR3 has 15 amino acids. The V and J ends lost 6 bases and 5 bases, in that order; junction bases with no gene match: 9. CDR3 bases: TGTGCCAGCTCTCCTCAGACAGGGGGCGCGGAGACCCAGTACTTC. Amino acids: CASSPQTGGAETQYF.

The CDR3 region is CASSQGQGEAFF. For the CDR3, the DNA is TGTGCCAGCAGCCAAGGACAAGGAGAAGCTTTCTTT. This chain uses TRBV4-2 with TRBJ1-1, with D hard to call. Trimming cost V 1 base and J 8 bases, with 8 bases left between them. The CDR3 runs 12 residues. Looked up from germline, CDR1 is LGHNA and CDR2 is YNFKEQ.

The chain is built from TRBV2 and TRBJ1-2; no clear D gene. The CDR3 is 13 residues long. Trimming took off 1 base at V and 8 bases at J, with 11 bases between the two ends. The germline V gene encodes CDR1 SNHLY and CDR2 FYNNEI. This chain's CDR3 is CASSEGQPRGYTF. The CDR3 nucleotides read TGTGCCAGCAGTGAAGGGCAGCCCAGGGGCTACACCTTC.